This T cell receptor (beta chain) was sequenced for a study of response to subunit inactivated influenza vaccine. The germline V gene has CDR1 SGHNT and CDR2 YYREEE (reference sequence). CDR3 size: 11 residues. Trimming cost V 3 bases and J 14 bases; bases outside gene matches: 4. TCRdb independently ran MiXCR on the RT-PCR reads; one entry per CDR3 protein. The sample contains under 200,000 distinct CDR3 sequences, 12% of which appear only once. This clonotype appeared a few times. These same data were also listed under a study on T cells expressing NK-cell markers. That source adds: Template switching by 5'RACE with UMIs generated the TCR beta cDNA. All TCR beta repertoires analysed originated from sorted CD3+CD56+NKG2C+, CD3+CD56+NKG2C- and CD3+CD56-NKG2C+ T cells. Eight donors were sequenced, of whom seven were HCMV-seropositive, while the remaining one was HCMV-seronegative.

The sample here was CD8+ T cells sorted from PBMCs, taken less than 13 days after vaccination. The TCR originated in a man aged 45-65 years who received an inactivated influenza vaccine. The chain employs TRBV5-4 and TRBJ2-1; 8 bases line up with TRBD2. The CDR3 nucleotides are TGTGCCAGCAGCTATAGCGGGAACAAGTTCTTC. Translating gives CASSYSGNKFF.